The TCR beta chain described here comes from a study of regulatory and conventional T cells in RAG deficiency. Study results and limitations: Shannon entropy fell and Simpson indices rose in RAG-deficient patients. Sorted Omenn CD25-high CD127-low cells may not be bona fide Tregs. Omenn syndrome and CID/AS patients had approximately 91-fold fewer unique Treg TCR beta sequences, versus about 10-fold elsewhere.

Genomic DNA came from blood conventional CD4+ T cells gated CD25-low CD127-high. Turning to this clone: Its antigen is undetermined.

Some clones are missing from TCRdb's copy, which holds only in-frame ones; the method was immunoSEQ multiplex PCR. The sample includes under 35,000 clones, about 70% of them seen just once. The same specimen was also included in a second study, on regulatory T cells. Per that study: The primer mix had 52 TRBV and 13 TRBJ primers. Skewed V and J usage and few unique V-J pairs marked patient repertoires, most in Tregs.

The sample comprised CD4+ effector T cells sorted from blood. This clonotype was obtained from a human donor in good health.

DNA of the CDR3: TGTGCCAGCAGCCGGCCATACTCCGGGGAGCTGTTTTTT. Its translation: CASSRPYSGELFF. The chain carries TRBV7-2 and TRBJ2-2; no firm D call. Germline V lookup: CDR1 SGHTA, CDR2 FQGNSA. This CDR3 comprises 13 residues. V was clipped by 5 bases and J by 6 bases, with 10 bases between them.